The subject of this entry is one T cell receptor beta chain. Its antigen remains unknown. The record originates from a study of cytomegalovirus exposure and HLA in healthy donors. For the study at large: Ancestry clustering placed around four fifths of more than 350 genotyped donors in the Caucasian-associated cluster. Study results and caveats: Trimming of TCR beta V- and J-genes showed a link, identified in a later analysis, to a missense DCLRE1C variant. Analysis was performed later, and it showed HLA-associated TCR beta chains to be more clonally expanded than equally common others.

The PCR had 60 Vbeta and 13 Jbeta primers. Produced via immunoSEQ multiplex PCR; TCRdb's table is partial and in-frame only. The profile covers 110,000 to 150,000 clones, with about 8.9% appearing a single time and 1.5% to 2% taken by the ten largest. Regarding donors, all were healthy bone marrow donors. V trimming: 5 bases; J trimming: 7 bases; junction bases outside the gene matches: 10. CDR1 and CDR2 (germline): GTSNPN, SVGIG (reference sequence). CDR3 size: 14 residues. What was sequenced was PBMCs. The chain links TRBV30 to TRBJ2-1, with 8 bases lining up with TRBD2. This TCR was recovered from a man aged 50 or older in good health and CMV-seronegative. CDR3 sequence reads: CAWGATSAVNEQFF. As DNA, the CDR3 is TGTGCCTGGGGGGCGACTAGCGCCGTTAATGAGCAGTTCTTC.